This paragraph covers one T cell receptor (beta chain) sequence. Only in-frame clones appear in the TCRdb table, and some are missing; sequencing was by immunoSEQ multiplex PCR. The table records roughly 410,000 clones, about 87% of them present only once. This sample stems from a study of blood T cell repertoires in COVID-19. What was sequenced was peripheral blood. This clonotype was obtained from a woman aged 55 to 70 with COVID-19, enrolled during active disease.

Here the CDR3 DNA reads TGTGCCAGCACCATACAGGGGGCGTACTATGGCTACACCTTC. Amino acid sequence: CASTIQGAYYGYTF. The chain carries TRBV2 and TRBJ1-2, with 9 bases matching TRBD1. The ends lost 7 bases at V and 3 bases at J; junction bases unmatched: 6. The CDR3 consists of 14 residues. In germline, CDR1 is SNHLY, CDR2 FYNNEI.